Following are 24 T cell receptor beta chains from one sample sequenced in a study of T cell responses to AZD1222 COVID-19 vaccine. The table came from immunoSEQ multiplex PCR; TCRdb's copy has only in-frame clones and leaves some out. Of roughly 100,000 clones listed, approximately 90% are singletons. Sequenced here: peripheral blood, sampled on day 0 of AZD1222 vaccination. The receptors stem from an adult in good health.

This chain connects TRBV29-1 to TRBJ2-3, with D unresolved. Trimming pared 2 bases from V and 1 base from J, leaving 10 bases between. The germline V gene has CDR1 SQVTM and CDR2 ANQGSEA. There are 14 residues in the CDR3. The CDR3: CSVESPQRTDTQYF. As DNA, the CDR3 is TGCAGCGTTGAAAGTCCGCAGCGCACAGATACGCAGTATTTT.

The chain couples TRBV6-2 or TRBV6-3 to TRBJ1-1, with D maybe TRBD1 (5 bases). V was clipped by 2 bases and J by 4 bases, with 8 bases between them. CDR3 size: 13 residues. The germline CDR1 and CDR2 sequences are MNHEY and SVGEGT. In nucleotides, the CDR3 is TGTGCCAGCAGTTACGTGGGGACCACTGAAGCTTTCTTT. Protein product: CASSYVGTTEAFF.

The chain recombines TRBV16 with TRBJ1-5; tentatively, D is TRBD1 (5 bases). The V end lost 0 bases, the J end lost 2 bases, and 8 bases lay between the germline ends. This CDR3 has 15 residues. CDR1 is KGHSY and CDR2 is FQNENV in the germline V gene. The CDR3 loop is CASSQSATGNQPQHF. As DNA, the CDR3 is TGTGCCAGCAGCCAATCGGCGACAGGCAATCAGCCCCAGCATTTT.

The chain carries TRBV7-2 and TRBJ1-6; tentative D call: TRBD1 (6 bases). The CDR3 is made up of 15 amino acids. From germline, CDR1 is SGHTA and CDR2 FQGNSA. Deletions cut 5 bases from V and 9 bases from J, with 17 bases between. The CDR3 spells CASSNGQITLSPLHF. CDR3 DNA: TGTGCCAGCAGCAACGGACAGATCACTCTTTCACCCCTCCACTTT.

This clone has a handful of counts. This chain connects TRBV12-3 or TRBV12-4 to TRBJ1-1, with D possibly being TRBD1 (5 bases). V was pared by 1 base and J by 6 bases, with 9 bases between. This CDR3 has 13 residues. CDR3 in DNA: TGTGCCAGCAGTTTAGTAGGGGCCGCTGAAGCTTTCTTT. Protein product: CASSLVGAAEAFF.

The genes are TRBV29-1 and TRBJ2-7; D possibly corresponds to TRBD1 (5 bases). The germline V and J ends were trimmed by 7 bases and 3 bases, with 13 bases remaining between them. The CDR3 consists of 12 residues. Looked up from germline, CDR1 is SQVTM and CDR2 is ANQGSEA. The CDR3 bases are TGCAGCGCAGGGATAGGAGACTACGAGCAGTACTTC. Translated, it gives CSAGIGDYEQYF.

The V gene is TRBV7-2, the J gene TRBJ2-7, with 12 positions matching TRBD2. The germline V gene has CDR1 SGHTA and CDR2 FQGNSA. There are 15 residues in the CDR3. V was pared by 4 bases and J by 6 bases, with 7 bases of the junction left unmatched. In nucleotides, the CDR3 is TGTGCCAGCAGCTCGCAACTAGCGGGGGGCGGCGAGCAGTACTTC. Amino acid sequence: CASSSQLAGGGEQYF. Filled out from reference TRBV7-2 and TRBJ2-7, the complete variable domain reads GAGVSQSPSNKVTEKGKDVELRCDPISGHTALYWYRQSLGQGLEFLIYFQGNSAPDKSGLPSDRFSAERTGGSVSTLTIQRTQQEDSAVYLCASSSQLAGGGEQYFGPGTRLTVT.

Concerning this clone itself: An end of the junction does not agree with germline; a read error may underlie this. The chain carries TRBV4-2 and TRBJ2-7; possibly TRBD1 or TRBD2 for D (6 bases each). The CDR3 runs to 15 residues. Per germline, CDR1 LGHNA and CDR2 YNFKEQ. This CDR3 reads CASSQEGGGQPPLSF. CDR3 bases: TGTGCCAGCAGCCAAGAAGGGGGAGGACAGCCTCCTCTATCCTTC.

This clone was found once. J is TRBJ1-3 and V is TRBV2; D unclear. The CDR3 extends over 14 amino acids. Trimming shortened V by 3 bases and J by 4 bases, and 10 bases separated the two germline ends. Germline values: CDR1 SNHLY, CDR2 FYNNEI. The CDR3 nucleotides are TGTGCCAGCAGTGATCCTTTCAGGGGAAACACCATATATTTT. Translation gives CASSDPFRGNTIYF.

The chain is built from TRBV10-3 and TRBJ1-5; D ambiguous. The germline V gene has CDR1 ENHRY and CDR2 SYGVKD. Trimming shortened V by 3 bases and J by 5 bases, and 14 bases separated the two germline ends. The CDR3 loop spans 15 amino acids. The CDR3 loop is CAISDKGLGDQPQHF. CDR3 coding DNA: TGTGCCATCAGTGATAAAGGACTGGGCGATCAGCCCCAGCATTTT.

This chain links TRBV30 with TRBJ2-7, with D tentatively TRBD1 or TRBD2 (5 bases each). CDR1 GTSNPN and CDR2 SVGIG come from the germline V gene (reference sequence). The CDR3 is 12 residues long. The V and J ends lost 8 bases and 7 bases respectively, with 18 bases between them. CDR3 bases: TGTGCCGGGACGGCCACCTCGCGGGAGCAGTACTTC. It encodes CAGTATSREQYF.

This chain uses TRBV20-1 with TRBJ1-5, with D perhaps TRBD1 (6 bases). V lost 3 bases and J 6 bases, leaving 15 bases between the germline ends. CDR1 and CDR2 (germline): DFQATT, SNEGSKA (reference sequence). The CDR3 extends over 14 amino acids. CDR3 bases: TGCAGTGCTAGTGGGGGGGCAGGGCTTCAGCCCCAGCATTTT. This codes for CSASGGAGLQPQHF.

The genes are TRBV5-5 and TRBJ1-2; D gene unclear. The CDR3 loop spans 14 amino acids. Trimming cost V 2 bases and J 7 bases, with 15 bases left between them. The germline CDR1 and CDR2 sequences are SGHKS and YYEKEE (reference sequence). In nucleotides, the CDR3 is TGTGCCAGCAGCTTCTCCGCAGGAGCCAGTGGCTACACCTTC. It codes for CASSFSAGASGYTF. The variable domain in full, with the rest retrieved from reference TRBV5-5 and TRBJ1-2, is DAGVTQSPTHLIKTRGQQVTLRCSPISGHKSVSWYQQVLGQGPQFIFQYYEKEERGRGNFPDRFSARQFPNYSSELNVNALLLGDSALYLCASSFSAGASGYTFGSGTRLTVV.

This rearrangement joins TRBV14 to TRBJ1-2; D uncertain. The germline gives CDR1 SGHDN, CDR2 FVKESK. The CDR3 is 12 residues long. V was trimmed by 1 base and J by 3 bases, leaving 3 bases between them. The CDR3, as DNA: TGTGCCAGCAGCCAAGGTCACTATGGCTACACCTTC. Translated: CASSQGHYGYTF.

V gene TRBV7-2 combines with J gene TRBJ2-5; 8 nucleotides match TRBD1. CDR3 size: 16 residues. The germline gives CDR1 SGHTA, CDR2 FQGNSA. The V segment lost 0 bases and the J segment 5 bases; nucleotides outside the gene matches: 8. The CDR3 DNA reads as TGTGCCAGCAGCTTAGCGCGTGGCAGGGGGCCGGAGACCCAGTACTTC. Amino acids: CASSLARGRGPETQYF.

The V gene is TRBV29-1, the J gene TRBJ2-5, with D possibly matching TRBD2 (5 bases). Trimming stripped 3 bases from V and 2 bases from J, with 10 bases between. CDR3 size: 13 residues. Looked up from germline, CDR1 is SQVTM and CDR2 is ANQGSEA. The chain's CDR3 is CSVEDGVQETQYF. The CDR3 DNA reads as TGCAGCGTTGAGGACGGGGTTCAAGAGACCCAGTACTTC.

The J gene is TRBJ1-1, the V gene TRBV2, with a tentative D call TRBD1 (6 bases). CDR1 and CDR2 from the germline V gene are SNHLY and FYNNEI. V lost 4 bases to trimming and J lost 0 bases, with 12 bases between them. The CDR3 extends over 15 amino acids. The CDR3 coding sequence is TGTGCCAGCAGTGTAGGACAGAGATTGAACACTGAAGCTTTCTTT. Its translation is CASSVGQRLNTEAFF.

The V gene is TRBV5-1, the J gene TRBJ1-5; the D gene is possibly TRBD1 (5 bases). Germline CDR1 reads SGHRS; CDR2 reads YFSETQ. V was clipped by 7 bases and J by 2 bases, with 19 bases between them. There are 16 residues in the CDR3. The CDR3 DNA reads TGCGCCAGCCGCCCCGGGGACGGGCTTGGCAATCAGCCCCAGCATTTT. It encodes CASRPGDGLGNQPQHF. Filled out from reference TRBV5-1 and TRBJ1-5, the complete variable domain reads KAGVTQTPRYLIKTRGQQVTLSCSPISGHRSVSWYQQTPGQGLQFLFEYFSETQRNKGNFPGRFSGRQFSNSRSEMNVSTLELGDSALYLCASRPGDGLGNQPQHFGDGTRLSIL.

The genes are TRBV12-5 and TRBJ2-5; possibly TRBD1 for D (6 bases). Trimming left V 0 bases short and J 4 bases short, with 21 bases between. Germline loops: CDR1 LGHNT, CDR2 FRNRAP. The CDR3 length is 18 residues. DNA of the CDR3: TGTGCTAGTGGTTTGGTCGCCCACTCTCCGACAGGTCTAGAGACCCAGTACTTC. Encoded protein: CASGLVAHSPTGLETQYF.

This clone was seen only a few times. Other nucleotide sequences in the sample specify the same CDR3. The rearrangement joins TRBV5-4 to TRBJ1-2, with 9 bases lining up with TRBD1. This CDR3 comprises 14 residues. V lost 1 base to trimming and J lost 3 bases; unmatched junction nucleotides: 1. In germline, CDR1 is SGHNT, CDR2 YYREEE (reference sequence). CDR3 nucleotide sequence: TGTGCCAGCAGCTTGAGACAGGGGGACTATGGCTACACCTTC. It specifies CASSLRQGDYGYTF.

The chain uses TRBV18 and TRBJ1-2; 9 bases are shared with TRBD1. This CDR3 is built from 16 residues. J was trimmed by 7 bases and V by 4 bases; bases with no gene match: 13. Germline V gene sequence: CDR1 KGHSH, CDR2 LQKENI. The CDR3: CASSLNTGGSSRGYTF. Here the CDR3 DNA reads TGTGCCAGCTCACTAAACACAGGGGGCTCGAGTCGTGGCTACACCTTC. Together with reference TRBV18 and TRBJ1-2, the CDR3 gives the full variable domain: NAGVMQNPRHLVRRRGQEARLRCSPMKGHSHVYWYRQLPEEGLKFMVYLQKENIIDESGMPKERFSAEFPKEGPSILRIQQVVRGDSAAYFCASSLNTGGSSRGYTFGSGTRLTVV.

The J gene is TRBJ2-2, the V gene TRBV19; TRBD2 is a possible D gene (7 bases). This CDR3 spans 14 amino acids. The germline V gene has CDR1 LNHDA and CDR2 SQIVND (reference sequence). V lost 7 bases and J lost 7, with 16 bases in between. The CDR3 protein is CASKHPGGYGELFF. The CDR3 coding sequence is TGTGCCAGTAAACACCCGGGGGGCTACGGGGAGCTGTTTTTT.

This chain connects TRBV11-3 to TRBJ1-6; TRBD1 might be the D (5 bases). CDR1 is SGHNT and CDR2 is YENEEA in the germline V gene. The length of the CDR3 is 14 residues. Trimming took off 1 base at V and 7 bases at J, with 8 bases between the two ends. In DNA form, the CDR3 reads TGTGCCAGCAGCTTAGGAGGGGACAATTCACCCCTCCACTTT. Its translation is CASSLGGDNSPLHF.

V and J are TRBV7-2 and TRBJ1-5, with D unresolved. This CDR3 spans 15 amino acids. Looked up from germline, CDR1 is SGHTA and CDR2 is FQGNSA. The V end was cut by 1 base, the J end by 3 bases, with 10 bases between. The CDR3 DNA reads TGTGCCAGCAGCTTAGACCAGGACCCCAATCAGCCCCAGCATTTT. It specifies CASSLDQDPNQPQHF.